These T cell receptor beta chains were read from a single sample in a study of PD-1 blockade in classical Hodgkin lymphoma. Assay: immunoSEQ multiplex PCR; the TCRdb copy retains only in-frame clones and omits some. The sample has some 39,000 clones; around four fifths are singletons. The sequencing used peripheral blood mononuclear cells (PBMCs), collected before the fourth cycle of nivolumab. The receptors were gathered from a human donor with classical Hodgkin lymphoma. CDR3s include the opening cysteine and the closing phenylalanine or tryptophan. Each record gives: CDR3 length, D gene, clone size, J gene, V gene, CDR3 DNA, CDR3 protein. The D gene is left open where the match is weak. Only part of the rows carry a size: once, few, many, or a class if the clone is expanded.

16	NA	NA	TRBJ2-2	TRBV28	TGTGCCAGCAGTTTTAACCTCGGCAGGAACACCGGGGAGCTGTTTTTT	CASSFNLGRNTGELFF
12	NA	NA	TRBJ1-1	TRBV28	TGTGCCAGCAGTTTATCGGTCACTGAAGCTTTCTTT	CASSLSVTEAFF
12	NA	NA	TRBJ1-2	TRBV19	TGTGCCAGTAGAGAAAACAGGGTCGGCTACACCTTC	CASRENRVGYTF
15	NA	NA	TRBJ2-3	TRBV7-2	TGTGCCAGCAGCTTAGTTGGCTCTCTCACAGATACGCAGTATTTT	CASSLVGSLTDTQYF
13	TRBD2	NA	TRBJ2-1	TRBV6-5	TGTGCCAGCGCAGGACTAGCGGGGGTGGAGCAGTTCTTC	CASAGLAGVEQFF
17	NA	NA	TRBJ1-6	TRBV11-3	TGTGCCAGCAGTTCAGACAGAAGTTCCTCCTATAATTCACCCCTCCACTTT	CASSSDRSSSYNSPLHF
12	NA	NA	TRBJ2-7	TRBV19	TGTGCCAGTGGTCAGTACTCCTACGAGCAGTACTTC	CASGQYSYEQYF
13	NA	once	TRBJ2-7	TRBV18	TGTGCCAGCTCCTCAGGGGTGGACTACGAGCAGTACTTC	CASSSGVDYEQYF
15	TRBD1	NA	TRBJ2-1	TRBV5-1	TGCGCCAGCAGCTTGGAGGGGGCGACCCACAATGAGCAGTTCTTC	CASSLEGATHNEQFF
13	NA	few	TRBJ1-6	TRBV19	TGTGCCAGTAGTGACCTAAAAAATTCACCCCTCCACTTT	CASSDLKNSPLHF
17	NA	NA	TRBJ1-1	TRBV10-3	TGTGCCATCAGTGCGTCCGGGGGGCCGTCTATGAACACTGAAGCTTTCTTT	CAISASGGPSMNTEAFF
20	NA	NA	TRBJ1-5	TRBV5-5	TGTGCCAGCAGTTCGGAATATCCACAGGGATTGGGGGATACCAATCAGCCCCAGCATTTT	CASSSEYPQGLGDTNQPQHF
13	TRBD1	once	TRBJ2-1	TRBV30	TGTGCCTGGAATCTCCAGGGACAGGGGGAGCAGTTCTTC	CAWNLQGQGEQFF
15	TRBD1	once	TRBJ2-7	TRBV6-1	TGTGCCAGCTACGAAGCACAGGGGGCCACCTACGAGCAGTACTTC	CASYEAQGATYEQYF
15	NA	NA	TRBJ2-2	TRBV5-1	TGCGCCAGCAGCTTCGGGACAACGAACACCGGGGAGCTGTTTTTT	CASSFGTTNTGELFF
14	NA	NA	TRBJ1-2	TRBV6-5	TGTGCCAGCAGTTACTCGAAAGGGTTGGATGGCTACACCTTC	CASSYSKGLDGYTF
13	TRBD1	NA	TRBJ1-1	TRBV2	TGTGCCAGCGGGACAGAGAAAAACACTGAAGCTTTCTTT	CASGTEKNTEAFF
15	TRBD1	NA	TRBJ2-5	TRBV7-9	TGTGCCAGCAGCTTAGGTGTAACAGGGGAAGAGACCCAGTACTTC	CASSLGVTGEETQYF
16	NA	NA	TRBJ1-2	TRBV7-9	TGTGCCAGCAGCTTAGTCCCCGCCCGTGCGGGATATGGCTACACCTTC	CASSLVPARAGYGYTF
15	NA	NA	TRBJ1-6	TRBV6-5	TGTGCCAGCAGTGTGGGGCCCTACTATAATTCACCCCTCCACTTT	CASSVGPYYNSPLHF
14	NA	once	TRBJ1-5	TRBV25-1	TGTGCCAGCAGTGAAGGGGACAGCAATCAGCCCCAGCATTTT	CASSEGDSNQPQHF
14	NA	NA	TRBJ1-4	TRBV18	TGTGCCAGCTCACAGACACCAACTAATGAAAAACTGTTTTTT	CASSQTPTNEKLFF
15	TRBD1	NA	TRBJ1-2	TRBV6-5	TGTGCCAGCAGCTACTCGACAGGGGGTAACTATGGCTACACCTTC	CASSYSTGGNYGYTF
13	NA	NA	TRBJ2-5	TRBV9	TGTGCCAGCAGCGTTGGGCCCCAAGAGACCCAGTACTTC	CASSVGPQETQYF
14	TRBD1	NA	TRBJ2-2	TRBV5-8	TGTGCCAGCCGGACAGGGGGCTTCACCGGGGAGCTGTTTTTT	CASRTGGFTGELFF
15	TRBD2	NA	TRBJ2-1	TRBV7-3	TGTGCCAGCAGCTCCCAACTAGCGGGGGTTTTAGAGCAGTTCTTC	CASSSQLAGVLEQFF
15	NA	NA	TRBJ2-5	TRBV4-2	TGTGCCAGCAGCCGACTAGGGGGGGTGGGTGAGACCCAGTACTTC	CASSRLGGVGETQYF
13	NA	once	TRBJ2-1	TRBV11-3	TGTGCCAGCAGCTTAGTCCCGGCGACTGAGCAGTTCTTC	CASSLVPATEQFF
16	TRBD2	NA	TRBJ2-1	TRBV9	TGTGCCAGCAGCGTAGGGCCGTCTAGCGGCAACAATGAGCAGTTCTTC	CASSVGPSSGNNEQFF
15	NA	NA	TRBJ1-6	TRBV13	TGTGCCAGCAGCTTAGGCTCAGGGCCGCATTCACCCCTCCACTTT	CASSLGSGPHSPLHF
13	NA	few	TRBJ1-3	TRBV30	TGTGCCTGGTTACGGCTAAGTGGCAGCACCATATATTTT	CAWLRLSGSTIYF
11	NA	NA	TRBJ1-1	TRBV9	TGTGCCAGCACCGCGAACACTGAAGCTTTCTTT	CASTANTEAFF
16	NA	NA	TRBJ2-7	TRBV21-1	TGTGCCAGCAGCAAAATTGGGACAGTGAAGGAACGCGAGCAGTACTTC	CASSKIGTVKEREQYF
16	TRBD2	NA	TRBJ2-5	TRBV7-8	TGTGCCAGCAGCTTAGGGACTAGCGGGGGGAGGGAGACCCAGTACTTC	CASSLGTSGGRETQYF
13	NA	once	TRBJ1-6	TRBV6-5	TGTGCCAGCAGGGCAGGGTATAATTCACCCCTCCACTTT	CASRAGYNSPLHF
14	NA	NA	TRBJ1-2	TRBV6-5	TGTGCCAGCAGTTACGGGGGGACTATTAATGGCTACACCTTC	CASSYGGTINGYTF
15	NA	NA	TRBJ2-5	TRBV9	TGTGCCAGCAGCGGGTCCGGGACTGCACAAGAGACCCAGTACTTC	CASSGSGTAQETQYF
13	NA	NA	TRBJ1-1	TRBV6-5	TGTGCCAGCAGATACGGGGTGGGGACTGAAGCTTTCTTT	CASRYGVGTEAFF
16	TRBD2	NA	TRBJ2-1	TRBV7-9	TGTGCCAGCAGCCCTCTAGCGGGGGGGTTCAACAATGAGCAGTTCTTC	CASSPLAGGFNNEQFF
15	NA	NA	TRBJ2-5	TRBV7-6	TGTGCCAGCAGCTTAGGGCAGCCGGGCCAAGAGACCCAGTACTTC	CASSLGQPGQETQYF
15	NA	NA	TRBJ1-1	TRBV19	TGTGCCAGTAGTCTACAAGGTGGCACCAACACTGAAGCTTTCTTT	CASSLQGGTNTEAFF
16	NA	once	TRBJ1-3	TRBV11-3	TGTGCCAGCAGCCCACGGCCGGGACCCTCTGGAAACACCATATATTTT	CASSPRPGPSGNTIYF
15	TRBD1	NA	TRBJ1-2	TRBV6-5	TGTGCCAGCAGTTACTTCGGACAGGGGGCTGATGGCTACACCTTC	CASSYFGQGADGYTF
15	NA	NA	TRBJ2-7	TRBV6-5	TGTGCCAGCAGTTACTCGTTTGAGGCAGGCGTAGAGCAGTACTTC	CASSYSFEAGVEQYF
12	NA	NA	TRBJ1-2	TRBV15	TGTGCCACCAGCAGAGGAGGGAGGGGCTACACCTTC	CATSRGGRGYTF
12	NA	NA	TRBJ1-1	TRBV9	TGTGCCAGCGCCCGGGACAACACTGAAGCTTTCTTT	CASARDNTEAFF
16	TRBD2	NA	TRBJ2-3	TRBV7-2	TGTGCCAGCAGCTTGACTAGCGGGGGCCCAGGGGATACGCAGTATTTT	CASSLTSGGPGDTQYF
13	TRBD1	once	TRBJ2-7	TRBV6-5	TGTGCCAGCACATCGACAGGGACCTACGAGCAGTACTTC	CASTSTGTYEQYF
15	NA	NA	TRBJ1-2	TRBV6-5	TGTGCCAGCAGTTACTCTAACCCACCCAACTATGGCTACACCTTC	CASSYSNPPNYGYTF
15	NA	NA	TRBJ2-2	TRBV5-1	TGCGCCAGCAGCCGGATTGAGTCTAACACCGGGGAGCTGTTTTTT	CASSRIESNTGELFF
13	NA	NA	TRBJ2-7	TRBV7-2	TGTGCCAGCAGCTTTCGACAGGGAGGCGAGCAGTACTTC	CASSFRQGGEQYF
14	TRBD1	NA	TRBJ2-7	TRBV6-1	TGTGCCACCACAAGGGACAGCGTAACCTACGAGCAGTACTTC	CATTRDSVTYEQYF
12	NA	NA	TRBJ1-2	TRBV7-8	TGTGCCAGCAGGAAGGGACCCTATGGCTACACCTTC	CASRKGPYGYTF
16	NA	NA	TRBJ1-4	TRBV4-3	TGCGCCAGCAGCCAAGAGGGGGGCAGGGTAGGAGAAAAACTGTTTTTT	CASSQEGGRVGEKLFF
14	NA	NA	TRBJ2-5	TRBV7-8	TGTGCCAGCAGCTTAGACTACAACCAAGAGACCCAGTACTTC	CASSLDYNQETQYF
14	TRBD1	NA	TRBJ2-3	TRBV6-5	TGTGCCAGCAAGACAGGGGTGAACACAGATACGCAGTATTTT	CASKTGVNTDTQYF
14	NA	NA	TRBJ2-1	TRBV6-1	TGTGCCAGCACGAGGGCTCTTTCTTACAATGAGCAGTTCTTC	CASTRALSYNEQFF